This T cell receptor beta chain comes out of a study of immune reconstitution after stem cell transplant in scleroderma. TCRdb independently ran MiXCR on the RT-PCR reads; one entry per CDR3 protein. The sample yields about 3,200 distinct CDR3 sequences, 9% seen once. The CDR3 runs 17 residues. V dropped 0 bases and J dropped 4; count of bases not matched to a gene: 10. CDR1 is MNHEY, CDR2 SVGAGI, per germline. The origin of this receptor is a female donor with systemic sclerosis. This sample was gathered before or after autologous hematopoietic stem cell transplantation (not recorded which). The chain joins TRBV6-5 to TRBJ2-5, with TRBD1 matching over 8 bases. This CDR3 is CASSYSPGQGGGETQYF. The CDR3 bases are TGTGCCAGCAGTTACTCTCCCGGACAGGGTGGGGGAGAGACCCAGTACTTC.